This T cell receptor beta chain is from a study of patients and donors after allogeneic stem cell transplantation. Via MiXCR, TCRdb re-called the RT-PCR reads, giving one row per CDR3 protein. The table records 70,000 to 95,000 distinct CDR3 sequences, approximately 5.2% of them present only once. This clonotype was detected ten times or more. This TCR derives from a human donor who was either an allogeneic HSCT recipient or a stem cell or donor lymphocyte infusion donor (not recorded which). It is not recorded whose cells these are; they may come from a transplant donor. Source material: blood, either unsorted or a sorted T cell fraction (not recorded which).

CDR3 sequence: CASSVTSGEGGTQYF. DNA of the CDR3: TGTGCCAGCAGCGTAACTAGCGGGGAGGGGGGTACGCAGTATTTT. The J gene is TRBJ2-3, the V gene TRBV9, with 10 bases matching TRBD2. The J segment lost 8 bases and the V segment lost 1 base, leaving 7 bases of the junction unmatched. This CDR3 is built from 15 residues. Germline loops: CDR1 SGDLS, CDR2 YYNGEE.